This TCR beta chain was obtained from a study of T cell responses to AZD1222 COVID-19 vaccine. General study results and limits: Vaccination with two AZD1222 doses was followed by a rise in Spike-specific TCR breadth and depth. Repertoires were obtained solely post-peak T cell response. Donors, mostly white British, included more females; clonal diversity was possibly underestimated.

Notes on this clone: Its antigen remains unknown.

TCRdb keeps only in-frame clones here, not all; method: immunoSEQ multiplex PCR. The sample has some 99,000 clones, approximately 87% seen once. Analysis merged second doses at about 4 or about 12 weeks. The CDR3 is 16 residues long. Trimming pared 1 base from V and 4 bases from J, leaving 15 bases between. Per the germline V gene, CDR1 is SGHTS and CDR2 is YDEGEE. This TCR was recovered from an adult who received the AZD1222 COVID-19 vaccine. V is TRBV5-8 and J is TRBJ1-3; weak D call: TRBD1 (5 bases). The sequencing here drew on peripheral blood, taken 28 days after the second AZD1222 dose. The CDR3 loop is CASSLWATGAGNTIYF. CDR3 DNA sequence: TGTGCCAGCAGCTTGTGGGCCACAGGAGCCGGAAACACCATATATTTT.